This T cell receptor (beta chain) was obtained from a study of blood T cell repertoires in COVID-19. Using immunoSEQ multiplex PCR, the repertoire was profiled, and TCRdb retains in-frame clones only, with some absent. The table lists under 350,000 clones, roughly 80% of them singletons. There are a few counts of this clone. Sequencing used peripheral blood. The TCR was taken from a man aged 55-75 years who had recovered from COVID-19.

This CDR3 is CASTPRPGYNEQFF. The CDR3 DNA sequence: TGTGCCAGCACCCCACGTCCGGGATACAATGAGCAGTTCTTC. This rearrangement joins TRBV6-5 to TRBJ2-1; D may be TRBD2 (5 bases). The CDR3 runs to 14 residues. The V gene's germline CDR1 is MNHEY and CDR2 SVGAGI. Trimming left V 7 bases short and J 4 bases short, with 14 bases between.